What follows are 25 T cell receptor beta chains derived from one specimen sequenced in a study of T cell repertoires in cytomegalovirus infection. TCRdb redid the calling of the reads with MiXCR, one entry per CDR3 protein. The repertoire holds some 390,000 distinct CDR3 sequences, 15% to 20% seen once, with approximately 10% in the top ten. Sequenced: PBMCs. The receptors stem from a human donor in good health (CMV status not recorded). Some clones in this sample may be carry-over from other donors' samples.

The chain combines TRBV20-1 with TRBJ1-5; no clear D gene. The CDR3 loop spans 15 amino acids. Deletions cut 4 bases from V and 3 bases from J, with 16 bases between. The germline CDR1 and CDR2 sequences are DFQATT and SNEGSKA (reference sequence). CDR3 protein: CSAMALTGNNQPQHF. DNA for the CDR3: TGCAGTGCTATGGCCCTTACGGGGAACAATCAGCCCCAGCATTTT.

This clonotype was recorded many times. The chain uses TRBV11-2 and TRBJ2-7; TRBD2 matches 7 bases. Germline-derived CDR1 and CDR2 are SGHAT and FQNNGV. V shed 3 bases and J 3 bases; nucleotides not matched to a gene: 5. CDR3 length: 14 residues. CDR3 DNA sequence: TGTGCCAGCAGCTTGGGGGGGTTCGGCTACGAGCAGTACTTC. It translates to CASSLGGFGYEQYF.

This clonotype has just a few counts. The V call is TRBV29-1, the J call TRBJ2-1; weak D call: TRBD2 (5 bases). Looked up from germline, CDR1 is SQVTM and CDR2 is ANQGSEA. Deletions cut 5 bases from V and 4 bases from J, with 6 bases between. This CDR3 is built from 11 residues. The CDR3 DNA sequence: TGCAGCGTTAGCGGATACAATGAGCAGTTCTTC. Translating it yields CSVSGYNEQFF.

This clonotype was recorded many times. The CDR3 reads CASSLISNYGYTF. In nucleotides, the CDR3 is TGTGCCAGCAGCTTGATATCTAACTATGGCTACACCTTC. The chain is built from TRBV7-2 and TRBJ1-2, with no clear D. The germline V gene encodes CDR1 SGHTA and CDR2 FQGNSA. The ends were cut back, 3 bases at V and 0 bases at J, with 5 bases in the middle. The CDR3 extends over 13 amino acids.

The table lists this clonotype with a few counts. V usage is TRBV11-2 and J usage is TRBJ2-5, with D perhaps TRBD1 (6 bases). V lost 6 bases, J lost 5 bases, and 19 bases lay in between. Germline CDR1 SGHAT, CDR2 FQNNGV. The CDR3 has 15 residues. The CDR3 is CASRPIGQPGETQYF. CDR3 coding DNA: TGTGCCAGCAGACCGATCGGACAGCCCGGGGAGACCCAGTACTTC. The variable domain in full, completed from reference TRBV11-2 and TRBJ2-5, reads EAGVAQSPRYKIIEKRQSVAFWCNPISGHATLYWYQQILGQGPKLLIQFQNNGVVDDSQLPKDRFSAERLKGVDSTLKIQPAKLEDSAVYLCASRPIGQPGETQYFGPGTRLLVL.

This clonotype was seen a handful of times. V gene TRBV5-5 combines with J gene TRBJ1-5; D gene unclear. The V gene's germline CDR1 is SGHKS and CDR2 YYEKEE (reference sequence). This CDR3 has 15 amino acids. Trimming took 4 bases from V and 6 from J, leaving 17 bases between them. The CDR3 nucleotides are TGTGCCAGCAGCCCCGCGTACGGGTATGTTCAGCCCCAGCATTTT. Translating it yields CASSPAYGYVQPQHF.

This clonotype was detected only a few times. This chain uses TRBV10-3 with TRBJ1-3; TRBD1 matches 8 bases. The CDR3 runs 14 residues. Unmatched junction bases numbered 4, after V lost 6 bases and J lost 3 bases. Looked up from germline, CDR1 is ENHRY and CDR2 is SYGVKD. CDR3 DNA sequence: TGTGCCATCAGCTTGGACAGGGTTGGAAACACCATATATTTT. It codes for CAISLDRVGNTIYF.

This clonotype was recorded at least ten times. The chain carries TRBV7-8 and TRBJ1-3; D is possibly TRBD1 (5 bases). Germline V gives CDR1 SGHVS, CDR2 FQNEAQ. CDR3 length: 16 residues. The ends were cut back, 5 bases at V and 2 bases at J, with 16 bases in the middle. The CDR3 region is CASSRDPPGTGNTIYF. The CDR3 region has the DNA TGTGCCAGCAGCCGGGACCCCCCGGGGACTGGAAACACCATATATTTT.

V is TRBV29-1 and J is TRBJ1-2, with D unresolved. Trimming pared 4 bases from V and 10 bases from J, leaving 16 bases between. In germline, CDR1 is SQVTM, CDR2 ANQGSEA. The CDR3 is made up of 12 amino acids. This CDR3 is CSVVGSQSIYTF. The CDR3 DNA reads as TGCAGCGTTGTCGGTAGCCAGAGTATCTACACCTTC.

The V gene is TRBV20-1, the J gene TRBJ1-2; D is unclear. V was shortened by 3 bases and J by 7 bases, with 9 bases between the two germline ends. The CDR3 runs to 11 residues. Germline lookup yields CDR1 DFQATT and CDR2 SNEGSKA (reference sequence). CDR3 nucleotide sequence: TGCAGTGCTAGTCCCCCAGCTGGCTACACCTTC. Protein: CSASPPAGYTF.

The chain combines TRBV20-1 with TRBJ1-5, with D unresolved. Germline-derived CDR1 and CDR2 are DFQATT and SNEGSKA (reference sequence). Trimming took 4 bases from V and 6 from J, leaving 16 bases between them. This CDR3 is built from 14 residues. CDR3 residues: CSATDGHGVQPQHF. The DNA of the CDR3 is TGCAGTGCTACGGACGGCCACGGGGTTCAGCCCCAGCATTTT.

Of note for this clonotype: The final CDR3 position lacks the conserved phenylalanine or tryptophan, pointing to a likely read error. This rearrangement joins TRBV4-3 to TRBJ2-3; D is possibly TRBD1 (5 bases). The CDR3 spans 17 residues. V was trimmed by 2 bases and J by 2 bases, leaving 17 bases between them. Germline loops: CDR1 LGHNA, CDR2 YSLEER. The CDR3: CASSQSATVGVTDTQYI. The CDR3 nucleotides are TGCGCCAGCAGCCAAAGCGCGACAGTCGGCGTCACAGATACGCAGTATATT.

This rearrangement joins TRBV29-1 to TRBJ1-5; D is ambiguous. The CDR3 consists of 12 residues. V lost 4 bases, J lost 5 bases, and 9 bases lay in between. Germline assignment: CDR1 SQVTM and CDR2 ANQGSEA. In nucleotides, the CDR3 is TGCAGCGTTGTGGGCGATGATCAGCCCCAGCATTTT. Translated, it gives CSVVGDDQPQHF.

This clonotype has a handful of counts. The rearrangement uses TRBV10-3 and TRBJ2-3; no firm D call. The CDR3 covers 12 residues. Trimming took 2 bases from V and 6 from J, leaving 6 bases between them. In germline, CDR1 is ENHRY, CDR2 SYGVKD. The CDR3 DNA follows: TGTGCCATCAGTGAGGTTACCGATACGCAGTATTTT. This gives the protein CAISEVTDTQYF.

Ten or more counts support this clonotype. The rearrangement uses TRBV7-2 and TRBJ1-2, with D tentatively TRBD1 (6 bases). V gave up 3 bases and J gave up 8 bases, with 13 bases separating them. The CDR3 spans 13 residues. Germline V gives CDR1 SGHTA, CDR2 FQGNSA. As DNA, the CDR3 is TGTGCCAGCAGCTTTTGGGGGCAGGAAGGCTACACCTTC. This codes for CASSFWGQEGYTF. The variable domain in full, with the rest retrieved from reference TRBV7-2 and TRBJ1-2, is GAGVSQSPSNKVTEKGKDVELRCDPISGHTALYWYRQSLGQGLEFLIYFQGNSAPDKSGLPSDRFSAERTGGSVSTLTIQRTQQEDSAVYLCASSFWGQEGYTFGSGTRLTVV.

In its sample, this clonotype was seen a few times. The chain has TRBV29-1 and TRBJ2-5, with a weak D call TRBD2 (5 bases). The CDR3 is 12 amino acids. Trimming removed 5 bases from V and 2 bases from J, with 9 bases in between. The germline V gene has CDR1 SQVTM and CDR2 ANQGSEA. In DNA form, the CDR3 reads TGCAGCGTTATAAGCGGACAAGAGACCCAGTACTTC. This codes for CSVISGQETQYF.

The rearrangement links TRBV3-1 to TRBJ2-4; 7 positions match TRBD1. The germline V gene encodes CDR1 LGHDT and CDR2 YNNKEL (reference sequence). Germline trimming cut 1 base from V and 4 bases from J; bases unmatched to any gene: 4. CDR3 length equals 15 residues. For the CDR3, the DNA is TGTGCCAGCAGCCAAGGGGACAGTGGGAAAAACATTCAGTACTTC. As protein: CASSQGDSGKNIQYF.

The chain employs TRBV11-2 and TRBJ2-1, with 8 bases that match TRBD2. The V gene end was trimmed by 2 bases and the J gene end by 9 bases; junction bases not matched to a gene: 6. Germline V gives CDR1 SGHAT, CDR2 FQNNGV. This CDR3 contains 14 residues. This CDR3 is CASSLKPAGGEQFF. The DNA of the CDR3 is TGTGCCAGCAGCTTAAAGCCCGCGGGAGGTGAGCAGTTCTTC.

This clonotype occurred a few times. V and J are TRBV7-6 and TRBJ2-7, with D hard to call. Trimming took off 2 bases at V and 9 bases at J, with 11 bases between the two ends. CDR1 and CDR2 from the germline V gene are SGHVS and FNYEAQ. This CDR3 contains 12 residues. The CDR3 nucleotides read TGTGCCAGCAGCTTAACCCGTATGGGGCAGTACTTC. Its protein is CASSLTRMGQYF.

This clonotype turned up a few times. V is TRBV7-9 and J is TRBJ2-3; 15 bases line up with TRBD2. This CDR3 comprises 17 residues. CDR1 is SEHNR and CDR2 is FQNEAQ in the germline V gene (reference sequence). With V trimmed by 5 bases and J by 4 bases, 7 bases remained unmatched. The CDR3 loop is CASSNGLAGGPSDTQYF. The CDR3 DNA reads TGTGCCAGCAGCAATGGACTAGCGGGAGGGCCGTCAGATACGCAGTATTTT.

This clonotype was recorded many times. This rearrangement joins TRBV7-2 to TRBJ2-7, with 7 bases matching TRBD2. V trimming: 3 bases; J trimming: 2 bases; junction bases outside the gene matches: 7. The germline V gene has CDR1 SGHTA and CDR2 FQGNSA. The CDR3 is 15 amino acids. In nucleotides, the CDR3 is TGTGCCAGCAGCTTCGCTGGTAGCGGGCCCTACGAGCAGTACTTC. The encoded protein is CASSFAGSGPYEQYF.

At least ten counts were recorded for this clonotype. Written as DNA, the CDR3 is TGTGCCAGCAGCTTTAGTAGGCCCGTTTTAGGGCAGGAGACGACTGAAGCTTTCTTT. Amino acid sequence: CASSFSRPVLGQETTEAFF. V gene TRBV7-8 combines with J gene TRBJ1-1; D is unclear. CDR3 size: 19 residues. Germline assignment: CDR1 SGHVS and CDR2 FQNEAQ. V dropped 3 bases and J dropped 5 bases, with 28 bases sitting between them.

The CDR3 sequence: CASSDGGVDTEAFF. DNA of the CDR3: TGTGCCAGCAGTGACGGGGGCGTTGACACTGAAGCTTTCTTT. This rearrangement joins TRBV6-1 to TRBJ1-1; TRBD1 is a possible D gene (6 bases). Germline assignment: CDR1 MNHNS and CDR2 SASEGT. This CDR3 contains 14 residues. V was cut by 3 bases and J by 3 bases, with 11 bases left in between.

The CDR3 spells CASGGSETQYF. The CDR3 nucleotides read TGTGCCAGTGGGGGGAGTGAGACCCAGTACTTC. The V gene is TRBV5-5, the J gene TRBJ2-5, with D maybe TRBD2 (6 bases). The V end lost 8 bases, the J end lost 5 bases, and 10 bases lay between the germline ends. Germline V lookup: CDR1 SGHKS, CDR2 YYEKEE (reference sequence). CDR3 length: 11 amino acids.

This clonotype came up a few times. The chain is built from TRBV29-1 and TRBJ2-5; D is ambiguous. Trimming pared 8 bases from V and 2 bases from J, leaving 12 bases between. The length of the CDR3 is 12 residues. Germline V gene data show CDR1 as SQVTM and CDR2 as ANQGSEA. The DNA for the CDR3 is TGCAGCCCTCTAATGGGGCAAGAGACCCAGTACTTC. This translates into CSPLMGQETQYF.